Following are 4 T cell receptor beta chains from one sample sequenced in a study of identifying expanded T cells in peripheral blood. Sequencing was performed with immunoSEQ multiplex PCR; in TCRdb, only in-frame clones are kept and a portion is missing. The repertoire holds 90,000 or so clones, with 86% as singletons. Sequencing was done on a sample of blood. Source of these receptors: a person aged 18 to 70 in good health.

The V and J genes are TRBV11-1 and TRBJ1-1; D remains unclear. Trimming shortened V by 5 bases and J by 4 bases, and 14 bases separated the two germline ends. Germline loops: CDR1 SGHAT, CDR2 FQDESV (reference sequence). The length of the CDR3 is 14 residues. The CDR3 nucleotides read TGTGCCAGCAGCCACAACGGGTTGGGCACTGAAGCTTTCTTT. Translation gives CASSHNGLGTEAFF.

The chain combines TRBV19 with TRBJ2-1; D gene ambiguous. Per germline, CDR1 LNHDA and CDR2 SQIVND (reference sequence). This CDR3 has 8 amino acids. The CDR3 bases are TGTCTCCTTCATGAGCAGTTCTTC. Protein product: CLLHEQFF.

The chain is built from TRBV2 and TRBJ2-1; D call uncertain. The V end lost 5 bases, the J end lost 2 bases, and 4 bases lay between the germline ends. Germline V gene sequence: CDR1 SNHLY, CDR2 FYNNEI. The CDR3 length is 12 residues. CDR3 sequence: CASSLAYNEQFF. In DNA form, the CDR3 reads TGTGCCAGCAGTCTGGCCTACAATGAGCAGTTCTTC.

The J gene is TRBJ1-2, the V gene TRBV28; 9 bases agree with TRBD1. V shed 5 bases, J shed 5 bases, and the junction held 6 bases outside the gene matches. CDR3 size: 14 residues. The germline V gene encodes CDR1 MDHEN and CDR2 SYDVKM. This CDR3 reads CASSLFGQGYGYTF. The CDR3 coding sequence is TGTGCCAGCAGTCTCTTTGGACAGGGGTATGGCTACACCTTC.